This T cell receptor beta chain was sequenced in a study of blood T cells in healthy people across ages. This clonotype was recorded at least ten times. Together with a sample-barcoded 5' primer, a J-beta primer mix was included in a second PCR lasting roughly 7 to 11 cycles. TCRdb reanalysed the 5' RACE reads using MiXCR and keeps one entry per CDR3 protein. The table lists roughly 1,500,000 distinct CDR3 sequences, around 35% of them singletons. The V and J ends lost 0 bases and 8 bases, in that order; junction bases with no gene match: 11. CDR1 is SQVTM and CDR2 is ANQGSEA in the germline V gene. The CDR3 loop spans 15 amino acids.

This chain uses TRBV29-1 with TRBJ1-2; 8 bases match TRBD1. This receptor was obtained from a woman aged 30 to 39 in good health. The material sequenced was blood. For the CDR3, the DNA is TGCAGCGTTGAAGATGTCAGGACAGGGAGAGAAGGCTACACCTTC. Its protein product is CSVEDVRTGREGYTF.